This TCR beta chain comes out of a study of blood T cell repertoires in COVID-19. The overall study: Nucleic acid was either cDNA or gDNA, and it came from T cells, B-cell-depleted T cells, or PBMCs.

This table comes from immunoSEQ multiplex PCR, and its TCRdb copy is limited to in-frame clones, with some not included. The sample records a few hundred thousand clones, over 75% being singletons. The CDR3 sequence is 12 residues long. Trimming shortened V by 2 bases and J by 3 bases, and 5 bases separated the two germline ends. Per the germline V gene, CDR1 is MDHEN and CDR2 is SYDVKM. The J gene is TRBJ2-7, the V gene TRBV28, with D unresolved. The TCR sequence derives from a woman aged 18-29 years who had been exposed to COVID-19. Input material: PBMCs or T cells enriched from blood (not recorded which). The CDR3 spells CASSLQIYEQYF. The CDR3 DNA reads TGTGCCAGCAGTTTACAGATCTACGAGCAGTACTTC.